One and the same sample provided the 6 T cell receptor beta chains below, sequenced in a study of T cells in Graves' hyperthyroidism and ophthalmopathy. The investigators amplified TCR beta CDR3 regions from RNA transcripts. HTBI primers drove first-round RT-PCR of the TCR CDR3. TCRdb re-analysed the multiplex PCR reads in MiXCR, keeping a single row per CDR3 protein. The table lists around 620,000 distinct CDR3 sequences, around 16% of them singletons. The sequencing sample was made of blood. These receptors all come from a woman aged 25-40 years with Graves' hyperthyroidism.

This clonotype was seen more than once but under ten times. This chain joins TRBV20-1 and TRBJ1-6; TRBD1 might be the D (6 bases). CDR1 and CDR2 from the germline V gene are DFQATT and SNEGSKA (reference sequence). Trimming removed 4 bases at V and 7 bases at J, with 8 bases between. The CDR3 is 12 residues long. The CDR3 here is CSAKTGNSPLHF. CDR3 coding DNA: TGCAGTGCTAAAACAGGGAATTCACCCCTCCACTTT.

This clonotype was seen many times. The chain couples TRBV2 to TRBJ1-5; maybe TRBD1 (5 bases). The CDR3 length is 14 residues. With 7 bases removed from V and 7 bases from J, the gap between germline ends came to 17 bases. Germline V gives CDR1 SNHLY, CDR2 FYNNEI. This chain's CDR3 is CASTIRREGQPQHF. The DNA for the CDR3 is TGTGCCAGCACAATTCGCAGGGAAGGCCAGCCCCAGCATTTT.

This clonotype was seen a few times. CDR3 amino acids: CASSDGTSGSHEQFF. CDR3 nucleotide sequence: TGTGCCAGCAGTGACGGAACTAGCGGGAGCCATGAGCAGTTCTTC. The chain uses TRBV25-1 and TRBJ2-1; 11 nucleotides line up with TRBD2. This CDR3 comprises 15 residues. The ends lost 3 bases at V and 8 bases at J; junction bases unmatched: 6. CDR1 is MGHDK, CDR2 SYGVNS, per germline.

CDR3 nucleotides: TGCAGTGCTAGAGATCGAGATAGGACACCAGAAAAACTGTTTTTT. Its translation is CSARDRDRTPEKLFF. The rearrangement links TRBV20-1 to TRBJ1-4; D perhaps matches TRBD1 (5 bases). V dropped 0 bases and J dropped 8 bases, with 16 bases sitting between them. The CDR3 covers 15 residues. The germline CDR1 and CDR2 sequences are DFQATT and SNEGSKA (reference sequence).

The V and J genes are TRBV28 and TRBJ2-2; D not resolved. Germline CDR1 MDHEN, CDR2 SYDVKM. Trimming pared 7 bases from V and 5 bases from J, leaving 8 bases between. CDR3 length equals 12 residues. CDR3 sequence: CASTAGTGELFF. The CDR3 nucleotides are TGTGCCAGCACCGCCGGAACCGGGGAGCTGTTTTTT.

As concerns this clonotype: This may be a read error: a much more frequent sequence differs by one nucleotide. V usage is TRBV30 and J usage is TRBJ2-7, with unresolved D. TRBJ2-1 explains the end of the DNA better; the J call may be wrong. CDR3 length equals 12 residues. Per the germline V gene, CDR1 is GTSNPN and CDR2 is SVGIG (reference sequence). CDR3 sequence reads: CAWSTISYEQFF. CDR3 in DNA: TGTGCCTGGAGTACCATTTCCTACGAGCAGTTCTTC.